The 6 T cell receptor beta chains reported below all come from one sample, sequenced in a study of human T cells and chemical hapten exposure. This sample's time point: healthy volunteer bleed at 6 weeks. Unfractionated whole blood yielded total RNA. In TCRdb, the RACE reads were re-called with MiXCR into one record per CDR3 protein. This sample has about 77,000 distinct CDR3 sequences, with 7% to 9.5% found just once. The sample comprised whole blood. Receptors were obtained from a female donor in good health. Some clones in this sample may be carry-over from other donors' samples.

This clonotype was seen repeatedly, ten times or more. The chain is built from TRBV2 and TRBJ2-1; no clear D gene. Trimming took off 5 bases at V and 5 bases at J, with 10 bases between the two ends. Germline lookup yields CDR1 SNHLY and CDR2 FYNNEI. The CDR3 is 13 amino acids. CDR3 amino acids: CASSLKLHNEQFF. CDR3 nucleotide sequence: TGTGCCAGCAGTTTGAAATTGCACAATGAGCAGTTCTTC.

The V gene is TRBV12-5, the J gene TRBJ1-2; D call uncertain. The germline V and J ends were trimmed by 1 base and 5 bases, with 2 bases remaining between them. The CDR3 has 11 amino acids. Germline V gives CDR1 LGHNT, CDR2 FRNRAP. The CDR3 DNA sequence: TGTGCTAGTGGTTTGGAATATGGCTACACCTTC. Translation: CASGLEYGYTF.

This clonotype was recorded at least ten times. The rearrangement joins TRBV29-1 to TRBJ1-1, with D perhaps matching TRBD1 (5 bases). Trimming left V 8 bases short and J 4 bases short, with 11 bases between. From germline, CDR1 is SQVTM and CDR2 ANQGSEA. The CDR3 runs to 11 residues. The CDR3 nucleotides are TGCAGCCCCTTCGGGGGCACTGAAGCTTTCTTT. Encoded protein: CSPFGGTEAFF.

This clonotype appeared a few times. The V and J genes are TRBV4-3 and TRBJ1-4, with a tentative D call TRBD1 (5 bases). Germline V gives CDR1 LGHNA, CDR2 YSLEER. Trimming took off 0 bases at V and 4 bases at J, with 9 bases between the two ends. CDR3 length: 15 amino acids. The CDR3 region is CASSQDRAYNEKLFF. Here the CDR3 DNA reads TGCGCCAGCAGCCAAGACAGGGCTTATAATGAAAAACTGTTTTTT.

The rearrangement joins TRBV7-9 to TRBJ2-3, with D perhaps given as TRBD1 or TRBD2 (6 bases each). Trimming took off 3 bases at V and 0 bases at J, with 13 bases between the two ends. The germline gives CDR1 SEHNR, CDR2 FQNEAQ (reference sequence). The CDR3 extends over 16 amino acids. CDR3 residues: CASSFSGGLSTDTQYF. The DNA of the CDR3 is TGTGCCAGCAGCTTTTCCGGGGGCCTTAGCACAGATACGCAGTATTTT.

This clonotype has a count of ten or more. The chain combines TRBV7-2 with TRBJ1-2, with D possibly being TRBD1 (5 bases). This CDR3 comprises 14 residues. The V gene lost 1 base and the J gene lost 6 bases, with 12 bases spanning the gap. Per the germline V gene, CDR1 is SGHTA and CDR2 is FQGNSA. CDR3 amino acids: CASSLGARDDGYTF. In DNA form, the CDR3 reads TGTGCCAGCAGCTTAGGCGCCAGGGATGATGGCTACACCTTC.